This TCR beta chain was identified in a study of PD-1 blockade in classical Hodgkin lymphoma (TCRdb year 2020). Study-level background: Nivolumab dosing was 3 mg/kg intravenously every 2 weeks, continuing until either disease progression or unacceptable toxicity. The study used CyTOF and TCR beta sequencing to define a peripheral blood immune signature of response to PD-1 blockade in classical Hodgkin lymphoma.

The sample's time point label, in plain terms: cycle 2 day 1 (C2D1) of nivolumab. All trial patients had relapsed after autologous stem cell transplantation, with cohorts A, B and C differing in prior brentuximab vedotin exposure. The trial cohort was composed of about 53 patients with relapsed/refractory classical Hodgkin lymphoma, for whom complete response, partial response or progressive disease was recorded as best overall response. Single-agent nivolumab was administered to trial patients in the multi-cohort phase II CheckMate 205 trial. An independent review committee assessed best overall response using the 2007 International Working Group response criteria. Trial PBMCs were obtained immediately prior to nivolumab initiation (C1D1) and on therapy at cycle 2 day 1 and cycle 4 day 1. Peripheral blood was collected in 8 mL Vacutainer Cell Preparation Tubes, from which PBMCs were isolated by centrifugation and then cryopreserved.

The V end loses 3 bases and the J end loses 3 bases, and a stretch of 8 bases separates them. The germline V gene gives CDR1 as KGHSH and CDR2 as LQKENI. Its CDR3 holds 13 amino acids, cysteine through phenylalanine. Only the CDR3 DNA is retained, 39 bases long and in frame from the first base. The Qiagen DNeasy kit was used to extract genomic DNA from unsorted PBMCs and from the negatively selected CD4+ and CD8+ fractions. TCR beta CDR3 regions were subjected to amplification by immunoSEQ multiplex PCR with primers that anneal to V and J segments. Amplification bias was minimized using a synthetic immune receptor repertoire, and residual bias was removed computationally after sequencing. The study's own analysis went as follows. Repertoire diversity was quantified as the Shannon entropy index using custom Python scripts. The unsorted, CD4+ and CD8+ repertoires were each analyzed separately, with the exception of combined analyses, where CD4+ and CD8+ sequences were merged in silico. Clonal expansion was defined as a frequency increase of at least 2-fold after treatment compared with C1D1, and clones undetected at baseline were assigned a pseudocount of 0.5. Singleton clones were defined as clones with 0 or 1 copy at C1D1, and non-singleton clones were defined as clones with 2 or more copies. By matching protein sequences in sorted samples from the same patient, clones expanded in unsorted samples were annotated as CD4+, CD8+ or unknown. Wilcoxon tests on paired samples were used to test changes in diversity from C1D1 to C4D1. TCRdb took this table from immuneACCESS and kept in-frame rearrangements with V and J called. Such tables lack part of the clones; where checked against another copy, unresolved V genes explain under half of the gap, and the rest is unexplained. V and J calls and clone size are as listed in that table; D and trimming were resolved from the DNA. Recorded for this sample are about 100,000 clones; around 88% of them occurred a single time. 5.5% to 8.5% of the sample is taken by the ten largest.

In the case of this clone: The antigen it binds to is not known. No per-base quality is available; no much larger clone lies one base away.

General findings and caveats noted by the study authors: Baseline TCR diversity was reported as lower in newly diagnosed patients than in healthy donors, and lower still in relapsed/refractory patients. CD4+ but not CD8+ TCR diversity rose significantly by C4D1 (p=0.0027 vs p=0.16), most apparent in complete responders (p=0.02). Lower diversity was seen in patients whose nivolumab began less than 1 year after ASCT, and these patients were left out of later analyses so that immune reconstitution would not confound the results. Trial patients achieving complete response had baseline diversity similar to newly diagnosed patients, whereas partial responders and progressors had significantly lower diversity. The study was limited to a single clinical trial cohort, and causes of repertoire differences, possibly disease activity or prior therapy, remained undefined.

The chain employs TRBV18 and TRBJ2-5, and the D gene may be TRBD1, 5 bases matching. This material consisted of peripheral blood mononuclear cells (PBMCs), taken before the second cycle of nivolumab. The sequence was obtained from a human donor with classical Hodgkin lymphoma. The bases are TGTGCCAGCTCACCCAGGGTTGAAGAGACCCAGTACTTC. The resulting protein is CASSPRVEETQYF.